This T cell receptor beta chain was sequenced in a study of blood T cell repertoires in COVID-19 (TCRdb year 2020). Looking at the study overall: Samples covering the acute and convalescent phases of COVID-19 were provided by collaborators in the United States, Italy and Spain. The material from the prospective study consisted of cDNA or gDNA derived from T cells, B-cell-depleted T cells, or PBMCs. The sample metadata nearly always contained a de-identified subject ID, COVID-19 status, age in years and sex. The repertoires were made available in a free public database intended to serve as a resource for research on the immune response to SARS-CoV-2. Deeply sampled blood TCRbeta repertoires from subjects exposed to, actively infected with, or recovered from COVID-19 were included in the dataset. Where HLA class I and class II types were available, the types were taken from metadata supplied by the sample provider, not from assay-based typing. The samples were drawn from two sources: the first 160 participants of the ongoing ImmuneRACE study, and 1,254 subjects contributed by 6 global collaborators.

Study-level results and caveats: Clinical and demographic metadata were provided uncurated, with the amount varying by source and participant.

About this clone itself: Its antigen target is currently unknown. Per-base quality was not reported, and no clone a single base away is much larger than it.

The immunoSEQ Assay, a bias-controlled multiplex PCR, was used to amplify TCRbeta CDR3 regions from genomic DNA. In the source study's methods: The number of nucleated cells in each sample was estimated from the amplification of reference gene primers within the assay. To quantify the absolute abundance of each unique TCRbeta CDR3 rearrangement, sequence reads were collapsed and filtered. Productive Simpson clonality was computed per sample as the square root of Simpson's diversity index over productive rearrangements. What TCRdb holds here is the immuneACCESS table cut down to in-frame rearrangements. Part of the clones is not present; checked against another copy, under half of the missing clones reflect an unresolved V gene, and the others are unexplained. V, J and clone size are those of that table, while D and trimming were read from the DNA. This sample lists about 400,000 clones; 70% to 90% were detected once. Under 2% of the sample comes from the top ten.

Participants in the prospective study were enrolled through a virtual design, were aged roughly 18 to 100 years, and lived in roughly 24 United States geographic areas. In the prospective study, participants were assigned to cohorts based on the clinical history participants reported in a screening survey and a study questionnaire. Mobile phlebotomists in the prospective study collected whole blood, serum and a nasopharyngeal or oropharyngeal swab from every participant. Prospective study participants could optionally give additional blood draws and questionnaires over an approximately two-month period. Before DNA extraction, prospective study blood samples were shipped either frozen or at room temperature. This TCR was sampled from a woman under 30 with acute COVID-19. The specimen sequenced was PBMCs or T cells enriched from blood (not recorded which).

The DNA reads as follows: TGTGCCAGCAGTTACTCGAGCGATTTGGGGGGTGAGCAGTTCTTC. Translated, it reads CASSYSSDLGGEQFF. The chain is assembled from TRBV6-5 and TRBJ2-1, and possibly TRBD2, on 6 matching bases. V is cut by 0 bases and J by 9 bases, and the space between the germline ends is 15 bases. The germline V gene provides CDR1 MNHEY and CDR2 SVGAGI. The CDR3 measures 15 amino acids from cysteine to phenylalanine. The DNA shown is the 45-base CDR3, in frame from base 1.